A single sample gave rise to the 22 T cell receptor beta chains below, sequenced in a study of T cell responses to AZD1222 COVID-19 vaccine. The table came from immunoSEQ multiplex PCR; TCRdb's copy has only in-frame clones and leaves some out. The table has around 100,000 clones, about nine tenths seen once. The sequencing used peripheral blood, collected 28 days after the second dose of the MenACWY control vaccine. These receptor sequences come from an adult who received the MenACWY meningococcal vaccine as a control.

V and J are TRBV29-1 and TRBJ1-2; D remains ambiguous. Germline lookup yields CDR1 SQVTM and CDR2 ANQGSEA. The CDR3 length is 13 residues. Trimming took off 1 base at V and 6 bases at J, with 12 bases between the two ends. The CDR3 here is CSVEGAGPDGYTF. For the CDR3, the DNA is TGCAGCGTTGAAGGGGCAGGCCCAGATGGCTACACCTTC.

The genes are TRBV18 and TRBJ1-4; 12 bases fit TRBD1. Germline CDR1 reads KGHSH; CDR2 reads LQKENI. This CDR3 spans 17 amino acids. V lost 5 bases and J lost 3; bases outside the gene matches: 7. Here the CDR3 reads CASSAGTGGGPNEKLFF. The CDR3 nucleotides are TGTGCCAGCTCAGCAGGGACAGGGGGCGGCCCTAATGAAAAACTGTTTTTT. The full variable domain, in which reference TRBV18 and TRBJ1-4 provide the parts outside the CDR3, is NAGVMQNPRHLVRRRGQEARLRCSPMKGHSHVYWYRQLPEEGLKFMVYLQKENIIDESGMPKERFSAEFPKEGPSILRIQQVVRGDSAAYFCASSAGTGGGPNEKLFFGSGTQLSVL.

This clone appeared once. This chain uses TRBV18 with TRBJ1-1; D not certain. This CDR3 region has 13 residues. Trimming left V 5 bases short and J 5 bases short, with 12 bases between. Germline-derived CDR1 and CDR2 are KGHSH and LQKENI. In DNA, the CDR3 is TGTGCCAGCTCAATGTCGAGAGGAACTGAAGCTTTCTTT. Translated, it gives CASSMSRGTEAFF.

This clone has just a few counts. The V call is TRBV21-1, the J call TRBJ1-2; the listed D gene, TRBD1, was not tested against the DNA. TRBV21-1 is a recognized pseudogene. This CDR3 comprises 12 residues. The chain's CDR3 is CATNFDSYGYTF. The CDR3 nucleotides read TGTGCCACAAATTTTGACAGTTATGGCTACACCTTC.

V is TRBV19 and J is TRBJ2-7; 8 nucleotides match TRBD1. This CDR3 spans 15 amino acids. Per the germline V gene, CDR1 is LNHDA and CDR2 is SQIVND (reference sequence). J lost 0 bases, V lost 2 bases, and 3 bases had no gene match. CDR3: CASSIRQGLSYEQYF. The CDR3 DNA follows: TGTGCCAGTAGTATACGACAGGGGCTCTCCTACGAGCAGTACTTC.

This clone appeared a single time. The chain couples TRBV4-3 to TRBJ2-7; unclear D gene. V dropped 0 bases and J dropped 3 bases, with 18 bases sitting between them. The CDR3 totals 17 residues. Germline V gene data show CDR1 as LGHNA and CDR2 as YSLEER. CDR3: CASSQDVAAAVSYEQYF. The CDR3 DNA reads as TGCGCCAGCAGCCAAGATGTGGCGGCGGCAGTTAGCTACGAGCAGTACTTC.

CDR3 in DNA: TGTGCCAGCAGTTTAGAAACCTTCCCTGAAAAACTGTTTTTT. This encodes CASSLETFPEKLFF. The V gene is TRBV28, the J gene TRBJ1-4; D remains unclear. The CDR3 loop spans 14 amino acids. Deletions cut 2 bases from V and 7 bases from J, with 11 bases between. Per germline, CDR1 MDHEN and CDR2 SYDVKM.

The genes are TRBV11-2 and TRBJ2-7; D gene uncertain. V gave up 4 bases and J gave up 6 bases, with 10 bases separating them. The CDR3 consists of 12 residues. Looked up from germline, CDR1 is SGHAT and CDR2 is FQNNGV. CDR3 nucleotides: TGTGCCAGCAGCTCCCCCCTCTCCGAGCAGTACTTC. Its protein product is CASSSPLSEQYF. The full variable domain, its missing parts supplied by reference TRBV11-2 and TRBJ2-7, is EAGVAQSPRYKIIEKRQSVAFWCNPISGHATLYWYQQILGQGPKLLIQFQNNGVVDDSQLPKDRFSAERLKGVDSTLKIQPAKLEDSAVYLCASSSPLSEQYFGPGTRLTVT.

V is TRBV7-2 and J is TRBJ2-7; the D is unclear. In germline, CDR1 is SGHTA, CDR2 FQGNSA. This CDR3 region has 14 residues. V was clipped by 0 bases and J by 0 bases, with 6 bases between them. CDR3 nucleotide sequence: TGTGCCAGCAGCTTAGCGCACAGCTCCTACGAGCAGTACTTC. It encodes CASSLAHSSYEQYF.

Comments on this clone: The same CDR3 arises from other DNA sequences in this sample as well. The chain uses TRBV4-3 and TRBJ1-2; D call uncertain. The CDR3 runs to 14 residues. CDR1 is LGHNA, CDR2 YSLEER, per germline. The V end was cut by 3 bases, the J end by 4 bases, with 12 bases between. The CDR3: CASSQDRASYGYTF. The CDR3 DNA is TGCGCCAGCAGCCAGGATAGGGCCAGCTATGGCTACACCTTC.

The CDR3 DNA reads as TGTGCCACCAGCAGAGGCCGACAGGGCGACTACGAGCAGTACTTC. Its translation is CATSRGRQGDYEQYF. J is TRBJ2-7 and V is TRBV15, with 7 bases aligning to TRBD1. The CDR3 has 15 residues. V gave up 1 base and J gave up 3 bases; unmatched junction bases: 6. Looked up from germline, CDR1 is LNHNV and CDR2 is YYDKDF (reference sequence). Together with reference TRBV15 and TRBJ2-7, the CDR3 gives the full variable domain: DAMVIQNPRYQVTQFGKPVTLSCSQTLNHNVMYWYQQKSSQAPKLLFHYYDKDFNNEADTPDNFQSRRPNTSFCFLDIRSPGLGDTAMYLCATSRGRQGDYEQYFGPGTRLTVT.

This chain links TRBV4-1 with TRBJ2-7; 9 bases are a match to TRBD1. Germline V gene sequence: CDR1 MGHRA, CDR2 YSYEKL. The V gene end was trimmed by 3 bases and the J gene end by 3 bases; junction bases not matched to a gene: 9. This CDR3 spans 16 amino acids. CDR3 protein: CASSHPTGTGFYEQYF. CDR3 sequence (DNA): TGCGCCAGCAGCCATCCGACCGGGACAGGGTTCTACGAGCAGTACTTC.

The genes are TRBV2 and TRBJ1-2, with 8 positions matching TRBD1. CDR3 length: 12 amino acids. The V segment lost 9 bases and the J segment 13 bases; nucleotides outside the gene matches: 13. CDR1 SNHLY and CDR2 FYNNEI come from the germline V gene. The CDR3 DNA follows: TGTGCCAGTAAACCCGACAGGGGTCGGCTCACCTTC. Encoded protein: CASKPDRGRLTF.

V gene TRBV10-2 combines with J gene TRBJ2-2; the D is unclear. The CDR3 totals 18 residues. Between the trimmed V and J ends, which lost 3 bases and 0 bases, there was a span of 17 bases. The germline gives CDR1 WSHSY, CDR2 SAAADI. Here the CDR3 DNA reads TGCGCCAGCAGTGAATCCTCCCTGGTCGGCACGAACACCGGGGAGCTGTTTTTT. It is translated as CASSESSLVGTNTGELFF.

J is TRBJ2-2 and V is TRBV6-6; D uncertain. With 0 bases removed from V and 6 bases from J, the gap between germline ends came to 14 bases. Germline-derived CDR1 and CDR2 are MNHNY and SVGAGI (reference sequence). The CDR3 length is 16 residues. The CDR3 loop reads CASSYSGNWAAGELFF. CDR3 in DNA: TGTGCCAGCAGTTACTCAGGGAATTGGGCCGCCGGGGAGCTGTTTTTT.

This chain links TRBV29-1 with TRBJ1-2; 7 bases map to TRBD1. Germline V CDR1 and CDR2: SQVTM, ANQGSEA. The length of the CDR3 is 14 residues. V dropped 1 base and J dropped 2; count of bases not matched to a gene: 4. In nucleotides, the CDR3 is TGCAGCGTTGAAGCGGGGACAGCCAACTATGGCTACACCTTC. This encodes CSVEAGTANYGYTF. Full variable domain (remainder filled in from reference TRBV29-1 and TRBJ1-2): SAVISQKPSRDICQRGTSLTIQCQVDSQVTMMFWYRQQPGQSLTLIATANQGSEATYESGFVIDKFPISRPNLTFSTLTVSNMSPEDSSIYLCSVEAGTANYGYTFGSGTRLTVV.

The V gene is TRBV5-4, the J gene TRBJ2-1; D may be TRBD1 or TRBD2 (5 bases each). CDR1 is SGHNT and CDR2 is YYREEE in the germline V gene (reference sequence). Trimming took 1 base from V and 7 from J, leaving 15 bases between them. CDR3 length equals 15 residues. Here the CDR3 reads CASSLFRVTGNEQFF. CDR3 sequence (DNA): TGTGCCAGCAGCTTGTTCAGGGTAACGGGGAATGAGCAGTTCTTC.

The chain couples TRBV9 to TRBJ2-7, with 9 bases matching TRBD1. V lost 4 bases, J lost 7 bases, and 9 bases stayed unmatched. Germline V gene lookup returns CDR1 SGDLS and CDR2 YYNGEE. The CDR3 length is 14 residues. The CDR3 coding sequence is TGTGCCAGCAGCTCCGACAGGGGGTGGAGGGAGCAGTACTTC. Its protein product is CASSSDRGWREQYF.

This chain connects TRBV5-5 to TRBJ1-1, with D hard to call. In germline, CDR1 is SGHKS, CDR2 YYEKEE (reference sequence). CDR3 length: 14 amino acids. V lost 0 bases and J lost 3, with 9 bases in between. The CDR3 loop reads CASSLAMGYTEAFF. The CDR3 DNA follows: TGTGCCAGCAGCTTGGCCATGGGGTACACTGAAGCTTTCTTT.

V gene TRBV4-2 combines with J gene TRBJ2-7, with D possibly TRBD1 on 5 matching bases. The V end lost 0 bases, the J end lost 2 bases, and 11 bases lay between the germline ends. Germline CDR1 and CDR2: LGHNA and YNFKEQ. This CDR3 has 15 amino acids. CDR3 region: CASSQENARAYEQYF. CDR3 bases: TGTGCCAGCAGCCAAGAAAACGCCAGGGCCTACGAGCAGTACTTC.

V and J are TRBV18 and TRBJ1-1; D perhaps matches TRBD1 (5 bases). This CDR3 has 13 residues. Trimming removed 9 bases at V and 1 base at J, with 12 bases between. From germline, CDR1 is KGHSH and CDR2 LQKENI. CDR3 coding DNA: TGTGCCAGTAAACCCGGGGGGAACACTGAAGCTTTCTTT. It yields the protein CASKPGGNTEAFF.

J is TRBJ2-5 and V is TRBV7-9; TRBD2 matches at 7 bases. The CDR3 totals 16 residues. The germline V gene has CDR1 SEHNR and CDR2 FQNEAQ (reference sequence). Unmatched junction bases numbered 12, after V lost 5 bases and J lost 3 bases. The CDR3 sequence: CASSPRLARTKETQYF. As DNA, the CDR3 is TGTGCCAGCAGCCCAAGACTAGCTAGGACCAAAGAGACCCAGTACTTC.